This T cell receptor (beta chain) derives from a study of blood T cell repertoires in COVID-19. Study context: Sources were T cells, B-cell-depleted T cells, or PBMCs; the material itself was cDNA or gDNA.

In the authors' workflow: Estimated nucleated cell counts came from reference gene primer amplification. Some clones are missing from TCRdb's copy, which holds only in-frame ones; the method was immunoSEQ multiplex PCR. V and J calls plus clone size are reproduced from that table; the DNA served to infer D and trimming. The table shows 100,000 to 150,000 clones, with roughly 84% occurring only once. From germline, CDR1 is SGHAT and CDR2 FQNNGV. V lost 2 bases and J 7 bases, leaving 12 bases between the germline ends. The CDR3 has 14 residues. The sequence was collected from a woman younger than 45 who had recovered from COVID-19. This chain uses TRBV11-2 with TRBJ2-1, with no clear D. Sequencing used peripheral blood. CDR3 protein: CASSLKPILNEQFF. For the CDR3, the DNA is TGTGCCAGCAGCTTAAAGCCAATTCTTAATGAGCAGTTCTTC.